A single sample is the source of the 20 T cell receptor beta chains below, sequenced in a study of T cells in Graves' hyperthyroidism and ophthalmopathy. Amplification of TCR beta CDR3 regions was performed using RNA transcripts as template. In the first-round RT-PCR of the TCR CDR3, the HTBI primer set was used. Using its own MiXCR run on the multiplex PCR reads, TCRdb lists one record per CDR3 protein. The sample records about 640,000 distinct CDR3 sequences, 20% being singletons. The sample was blood. The receptors derive from a man under 40 with Graves' ophthalmopathy.

At least ten counts were recorded for this clonotype. This chain connects TRBV12-3 or TRBV12-4 to TRBJ2-7, with D possibly TRBD2 on 6 matching bases. The germline V and J ends were trimmed by 6 bases and 0 bases, with 9 bases remaining between them. The CDR3 has 13 residues. The CDR3 bases are TGTGCCAGCAGAGGGACTGGCTCCTACGAGCAGTACTTC. It translates to CASRGTGSYEQYF.

The table lists this clonotype with many counts. The rearrangement joins TRBV7-2 to TRBJ2-1; TRBD2 agrees at 7 bases. After removal of 7 bases from V and 9 bases from J, the junction contained 15 bases not matched to a gene. Germline CDR1 and CDR2: SGHTA and FQGNSA. The CDR3 is 15 amino acids. The CDR3 DNA follows: TGTGCCAGCACCCGGGGGAGGGTGATCGTCGGTGAGCAGTTCTTC. Its translation is CASTRGRVIVGEQFF.

This clonotype was recorded many times. The V gene is TRBV18, the J gene TRBJ1-1; unclear D gene. Trimming removed 5 bases at V and 1 base at J, with 8 bases between. The length of the CDR3 is 13 residues. Per germline, CDR1 KGHSH and CDR2 LQKENI. CDR3 in DNA: TGTGCCAGCTCAACCGGCAGGAACACTGAAGCTTTCTTT. This sequence encodes CASSTGRNTEAFF.

This clonotype was found a few times. J is TRBJ2-2 and V is TRBV7-9; TRBD1 or TRBD2 may be the D gene (5 bases each). The CDR3 length is 15 residues. Germline-derived CDR1 and CDR2 are SEHNR and FQNEAQ (reference sequence). V lost 5 bases, J lost 3 bases, and 13 bases lay in between. The CDR3 DNA follows: TGTGCCAGCAGCGGCCGGGACCGCGACACCGGGGAGCTGTTTTTT. This translates into CASSGRDRDTGELFF.

V usage is TRBV11-2 and J usage is TRBJ2-7, with 11 nucleotides matching TRBD2. The CDR3 is 17 residues long. V dropped 5 bases and J dropped 4; count of bases not matched to a gene: 13. CDR1 SGHAT and CDR2 FQNNGV come from the germline V gene. CDR3 amino acids: CASSKIRGTSGLYEQYF. The CDR3 DNA is TGTGCCAGCAGCAAAATACGGGGGACTAGCGGATTATACGAGCAGTACTTC.

In this sample, this clonotype turned up a few times. The V and J genes are TRBV5-6 and TRBJ1-6, with D maybe TRBD1 (5 bases). Germline V gene sequence: CDR1 SGHDT, CDR2 YYEEEE. Trimming shortened V by 2 bases and J by 1 base, and 7 bases separated the two germline ends. CDR3 length equals 15 residues. This chain's CDR3 is CASSFRDSYNSPLHF. The CDR3 region has the DNA TGTGCCAGCAGCTTCAGGGATTCCTATAATTCACCCCTCCACTTT.

This rearrangement joins TRBV6-2 or TRBV6-3 to TRBJ1-2; no clear D gene. The V end was cut by 6 bases, the J end by 2 bases, with 13 bases between. Germline loops: CDR1 MNHEY, CDR2 SVGEGT. The CDR3 has 14 residues. CDR3 DNA: TGTGCCAGCAGCCCCCCCTGGCCCAACTATGGCTACACCTTC. This encodes CASSPPWPNYGYTF.

This clonotype showed up just a few times. The chain links TRBV30 to TRBJ2-3; 10 positions agree with TRBD1. The CDR3 length is 17 residues. The germline CDR1 and CDR2 sequences are GTSNPN and SVGIG (reference sequence). Trimming at V came to 8 bases and at J to 6 bases, leaving 20 bases not matched to a gene. The CDR3 reads CASLPYAGQGTPDTQYF. CDR3 coding DNA: TGTGCCAGCCTCCCTTACGCGGGACAGGGGACCCCGGATACGCAGTATTTT.

This clonotype has at least ten counts. The chain employs TRBV10-2 and TRBJ2-3; D ambiguous. This CDR3 is 10 amino acids long. The V gene's germline CDR1 is WSHSY and CDR2 SAAADI. V dropped 6 bases and J dropped 12 bases, with 10 bases sitting between them. CDR3 in amino acids: CASRPLAQYF. CDR3 in DNA: TGCGCCAGCAGGCCCTTAGCACAGTATTTT.

This chain joins TRBV28 and TRBJ2-3, with 7 bases matching TRBD1. V dropped 5 bases and J dropped 2; count of bases not matched to a gene: 7. Germline values: CDR1 MDHEN, CDR2 SYDVKM. The CDR3 is made up of 15 amino acids. CDR3 sequence reads: CASSLPGQNTDTQYF. The CDR3 DNA reads as TGTGCCAGCAGTCTACCGGGACAGAACACAGATACGCAGTATTTT. Based on the CDR3 plus reference TRBV28 and TRBJ2-3, the full variable domain is DVKVTQSSRYLVKRTGEKVFLECVQDMDHENMFWYRQDPGLGLRLIYFSYDVKMKEKGDIPEGYSVSREKKERFSLILESASTNQTSMYLCASSLPGQNTDTQYFGPGTRLTVL.

This clonotype was counted only a few times. The V call is TRBV18, the J call TRBJ2-7; either TRBD1 or TRBD2 may fit D (6 bases each). This CDR3 contains 16 residues. Trimming took 1 base from V and 1 from J, leaving 14 bases between them. The germline V gene encodes CDR1 KGHSH and CDR2 LQKENI. CDR3 bases: TGTGCCAGCTCACCACGAGGCGGGACACAATCCTACGAGCAGTACTTC. This sequence encodes CASSPRGGTQSYEQYF.

This clonotype was seen more than once but under ten times. The chain combines TRBV27 with TRBJ1-5, with D perhaps matching TRBD1 (6 bases). V shed 8 bases and J shed 1 base, with 21 bases lying between them. CDR3 size: 17 residues. Looked up from germline, CDR1 is MNHEY and CDR2 is SMNVEV (reference sequence). CDR3: CASGKDGARGSNQPQHF. In nucleotides, the CDR3 is TGTGCCAGCGGGAAAGATGGGGCCAGGGGCAGCAATCAGCCCCAGCATTTT.

V gene TRBV20-1 combines with J gene TRBJ1-4; 10 bases fit TRBD1. V lost 0 bases to trimming and J lost 12 bases; unmatched junction nucleotides: 10. Looked up from germline, CDR1 is DFQATT and CDR2 is SNEGSKA (reference sequence). The CDR3 contains 15 residues. DNA of the CDR3: TGCAGTGCTAGAGATACCGGGACAGGGGTCGGTGAACTGTTTTTT. This translates into CSARDTGTGVGELFF.

In its sample, this clonotype was seen many times. The chain combines TRBV11-2 with TRBJ2-3; 8 nucleotides agree with TRBD2. Germline CDR1 is SGHAT and CDR2 is FQNNGV. The CDR3 contains 16 residues. After removal of 5 bases from V and 6 bases from J, the junction contained 13 bases not matched to a gene. CDR3 sequence (DNA): TGTGCCAGCAGCCCTTTTACCGGGAGGGCCAGGGATACGCAGTATTTT. This encodes CASSPFTGRARDTQYF.

This clonotype was detected a few times. V is TRBV24-1 and J is TRBJ2-3, with no clear D. V lost 3 bases and J 1 base, leaving 10 bases between the germline ends. Germline-derived CDR1 and CDR2 are KGHDR and SFDVKD. The CDR3 consists of 15 residues. The CDR3 spells CATSDQRSRTDTQYF. CDR3 sequence (DNA): TGTGCCACCAGTGATCAGAGGTCGCGCACAGATACGCAGTATTTT.

This clonotype was detected ten times or more. V gene TRBV11-2 combines with J gene TRBJ2-3, with D tentatively TRBD1 or TRBD2 (5 bases each). CDR3 size: 19 residues. Germline V gene sequence: CDR1 SGHAT, CDR2 FQNNGV. Between the trimmed V and J ends, which lost 1 base and 3 bases, there was a span of 23 bases. The CDR3 DNA reads TGTGCCAGCAGCTTAGGCCTGGGGGATTACGAGGGTTTAACAGATACGCAGTATTTT. Its protein product is CASSLGLGDYEGLTDTQYF.

This clonotype was counted only a few times. DNA for the CDR3: TGTGCCAGCAGCCCAAGGACAGGGGGCCTGCAAGAGACCCAGTACTTC. Its protein is CASSPRTGGLQETQYF. The rearrangement joins TRBV13 to TRBJ2-5; 11 positions agree with TRBD1. Trimming at V came to 5 bases and at J to 2 bases, leaving 7 bases not matched to a gene. Germline CDR1 is PRHDT and CDR2 is FYEKMQ (reference sequence). The CDR3 has 16 residues. The complete variable domain, with remaining parts taken from reference TRBV13 and TRBJ2-5, reads AAGVIQSPRHLIKEKRETATLKCYPIPRHDTVYWYQQGPGQDPQFLISFYEKMQSDKGSIPDRFSAQQFSDYHSELNMSSLELGDSALYFCASSPRTGGLQETQYFGPGTRLLVL.

For this clonotype: This may be a read error, as it is one base from a much larger clone. This chain connects TRBV5-1 to TRBJ2-1, with 7 positions matching TRBD1. The V segment lost 2 bases and the J segment 9 bases; nucleotides outside the gene matches: 8. The CDR3 has 14 residues. Germline V gives CDR1 SGHRS, CDR2 YFSETQ. The CDR3 region is CASSFGTEWGEQFF. CDR3 in DNA: TGCGCCAGCAGCTTCGGGACAGAGTGGGGTGAGCAGTTCTTC. Together with reference TRBV5-1 and TRBJ2-1, the CDR3 gives the full variable domain: KAGVTQTPRYLIKTRGQQVTLSCSPISGHRSVSWYQQTPGQGLQFLFEYFSETQRNKGNFPGRFSGRQFSNSRSEMNVSTLELGDSALYLCASSFGTEWGEQFFGPGTRLTVL.

This clonotype showed up just a few times. The chain carries TRBV15 and TRBJ2-5, with 10 bases matching TRBD2. The germline V gene has CDR1 LNHNV and CDR2 YYDKDF (reference sequence). The V gene end was trimmed by 4 bases and the J gene end by 4 bases; junction bases not matched to a gene: 9. The CDR3 extends over 16 amino acids. DNA of the CDR3: TGTGCCACCAGCACCCGAGCGGGAGGGCCTGCAGAGACCCAGTACTTC. Translation gives CATSTRAGGPAETQYF.

The rearrangement uses TRBV7-3 and TRBJ2-7, with D possibly called TRBD1 or TRBD2 (5 bases each). The CDR3 spans 17 residues. Deletions cut 0 bases from V and 2 bases from J, with 17 bases between. Germline V CDR1 and CDR2: SGHTA, FQGTGA. The CDR3 reads CASSLTCWDRDAYEQYF. DNA for the CDR3: TGTGCCAGCAGCTTAACGTGTTGGGACCGGGATGCCTACGAGCAGTACTTC.